A single sample gave rise to the 21 T cell receptor beta chains below, sequenced in a study of blood T cell repertoires in COVID-19. Assay: immunoSEQ multiplex PCR; the TCRdb copy retains only in-frame clones and omits some. The data contain approximately 180,000 clones, 85% to 90% of them singletons. Sequencing was performed on PBMCs or T cells enriched from blood (not recorded which). These receptors were obtained from a woman aged 40 to 50 with acute COVID-19.

This chain links TRBV27 with TRBJ1-2; 8 nucleotides line up with TRBD1. The CDR3 contains 15 residues. The germline CDR1 and CDR2 sequences are MNHEY and SMNVEV (reference sequence). Trimming took 5 bases from V and 5 from J; bases not matched to a gene: 10. The CDR3 loop is CASSPIGQGKYGYTF. The CDR3 DNA follows: TGTGCCAGCAGTCCGATCGGACAGGGAAAGTATGGCTACACCTTC.

CDR3 nucleotide sequence: TGCGCCAGCAGCTTGGGGGGACAGGGATCTTCACCCCTCCACTTT. It translates to CASSLGGQGSSPLHF. The V call is TRBV5-1, the J call TRBJ1-6; TRBD1 matches at 9 bases. J lost 9 bases, V lost 0 bases, and 4 bases had no gene match. Germline V lookup: CDR1 SGHRS, CDR2 YFSETQ. This CDR3 has 15 amino acids.

V and J are TRBV11-2 and TRBJ2-7; 14 bases match TRBD2. Germline CDR1 is SGHAT and CDR2 is FQNNGV. With 3 bases clipped from V and 2 bases from J, the junction kept 9 bases outside the gene matches. The CDR3 spans 18 residues. Written as DNA, the CDR3 is TGTGCCAGCAGCTTGGTGGGGACTAGCGGGAGAGTCCCCTACGAGCAGTACTTC. Its translation is CASSLVGTSGRVPYEQYF.

V is TRBV12-3 or TRBV12-4 and J is TRBJ1-2; possibly TRBD1 for D (6 bases). This CDR3 is built from 13 residues. Trimming stripped 6 bases from V and 5 bases from J, with 13 bases between. DNA of the CDR3: TGTGCCAGCAGCTCCGACAGGTCTTATGGCTACACCTTC. Translated: CASSSDRSYGYTF.

The V call is TRBV6-6, the J call TRBJ2-5; 11 positions agree with TRBD2. V lost 5 bases, J lost 2 bases, and 13 bases stayed unmatched. Germline CDR1 reads MNHNY; CDR2 reads SVGAGI (reference sequence). The CDR3 sequence is 18 residues long. The CDR3 nucleotides read TGTGCCAGCAGTCCCCGTAGCGGGAGGGCGAGGAGTCAAGAGACCCAGTACTTC. Protein sequence: CASSPRSGRARSQETQYF.

This clone occurred once. V gene TRBV7-9 combines with J gene TRBJ2-1; D is possibly TRBD2 (6 bases). The CDR3 covers 17 residues. Trimming cost V 5 bases and J 0 bases, with 17 bases left between them. Germline-derived CDR1 and CDR2 are SEHNR and FQNEAQ (reference sequence). CDR3 sequence reads: CASSLGSGSSSYNEQFF. In nucleotides, the CDR3 is TGTGCCAGCAGCCTGGGAAGCGGGTCAAGCTCCTACAATGAGCAGTTCTTC.

This chain connects TRBV9 to TRBJ2-2; perhaps TRBD2 as D (6 bases). V shed 3 bases and J shed 2 bases, with 14 bases lying between them. Germline V gives CDR1 SGDLS, CDR2 YYNGEE. This CDR3 region has 16 residues. As DNA, the CDR3 is TGTGCCAGCAGCGCTAACCCCGGACTAAACACCGGGGAGCTGTTTTTT. It translates to CASSANPGLNTGELFF.

The V gene is TRBV9, the J gene TRBJ2-1; no clear D gene. V was cut by 0 bases and J by 6 bases, with 10 bases left in between. From germline, CDR1 is SGDLS and CDR2 YYNGEE. The CDR3 runs to 14 residues. The CDR3 sequence is CASSVATGGNEQFF. CDR3 nucleotides: TGTGCCAGCAGCGTAGCTACGGGTGGCAATGAGCAGTTCTTC.

This chain links TRBV6-1 with TRBJ2-1, with TRBD2 identical over 9 bases. With 0 bases clipped from V and 0 bases from J, the junction kept 12 bases outside the gene matches. This CDR3 contains 20 residues. CDR1 is MNHNS and CDR2 is SASEGT in the germline V gene. The CDR3 is CASSEAWGTSRPSSYNEQFF. CDR3 bases: TGTGCCAGCAGTGAAGCATGGGGGACTAGCAGACCGAGCTCCTACAATGAGCAGTTCTTC.

The J gene is TRBJ2-6, the V gene TRBV4-3; D may be TRBD1 (6 bases). The V end lost 0 bases, the J end lost 2 bases, and 8 bases lay between the germline ends. Germline V gene sequence: CDR1 LGHNA, CDR2 YSLEER. This CDR3 spans 16 amino acids. CDR3 region: CASSQDGGAGANVLTF. In nucleotides, the CDR3 is TGCGCCAGCAGCCAAGATGGGGGCGCTGGGGCCAACGTCCTGACTTTC.

The V call is TRBV6-5, the J call TRBJ2-7; possible D gene TRBD2, 6 bases. V gave up 0 bases and J gave up 5 bases, with 11 bases separating them. The CDR3 totals 14 residues. Germline CDR1 MNHEY, CDR2 SVGAGI. The CDR3: CASSYSGGWDEQYF. The CDR3 nucleotides are TGTGCCAGCAGTTACTCGGGGGGTTGGGACGAGCAGTACTTC.

The CDR3 loop is CASSPNPGMDSPLHF. CDR3 coding DNA: TGCGCCAGCAGCCCGAATCCGGGGATGGATTCACCCCTCCACTTT. The gene calls are TRBV4-1 and TRBJ1-6; no firm D call. The V and J ends lost 4 bases and 8 bases respectively, with 15 bases between them. The CDR3 is made up of 15 amino acids. CDR1 is MGHRA, CDR2 YSYEKL, per germline.

V and J are TRBV7-9 and TRBJ1-4, with 9 positions matching TRBD1. The CDR3 runs 13 residues. Losses at the gene ends were 4 bases for V and 8 bases for J; bases not matched to a gene: 2. In germline, CDR1 is SEHNR, CDR2 FQNEAQ (reference sequence). CDR3 sequence reads: CASSYRGREKLFF. CDR3 in DNA: TGTGCCAGCAGCTACAGGGGGCGGGAAAAACTGTTTTTT.

The CDR3 sequence: CASSIARPGGPIRFNQPQHF. CDR3 DNA: TGTGCCAGTAGTATAGCCCGTCCAGGGGGCCCAATAAGATTCAATCAGCCCCAGCATTTT. The chain employs TRBV19 and TRBJ1-5; TRBD1 matches 8 bases. The CDR3 has 20 residues. From germline, CDR1 is LNHDA and CDR2 SQIVND (reference sequence). Germline trimming cut 1 base from V and 3 bases from J; bases unmatched to any gene: 17. The full variable domain, in which reference TRBV19 and TRBJ1-5 provide the parts outside the CDR3, is DGGITQSPKYLFRKEGQNVTLSCEQNLNHDAMYWYRQDPGQGLRLIYYSQIVNDFQKGDIAEGYSVSREKKESFPLTVTSAQKNPTAFYLCASSIARPGGPIRFNQPQHFGDGTRLSIL.

The chain recombines TRBV9 with TRBJ2-1, with TRBD2 matching 11 bases. This CDR3 region has 15 residues. J gave up 9 bases and V 3 bases, and 8 bases lay outside the gene matches. Germline V gene lookup returns CDR1 SGDLS and CDR2 YYNGEE. CDR3 coding DNA: TGTGCCAGCAGCGCGACTAGCGGGGTGGGGTTTGAGCAGTTCTTC. It specifies CASSATSGVGFEQFF. Full variable domain (outside the CDR3, taken from reference TRBV9 and TRBJ2-1): DSGVTQTPKHLITATGQRVTLRCSPRSGDLSVYWYQQSLDQGLQFLIQYYNGEERAKGNILERFSAQQFPDLHSELNLSSLELGDSALYFCASSATSGVGFEQFFGPGTRLTVL.

The chain carries TRBV25-1 and TRBJ1-4; D is unresolved. The CDR3 covers 13 residues. Germline loops: CDR1 MGHDK, CDR2 SYGVNS. Trimming stripped 3 bases from V and 8 bases from J, with 10 bases between. The CDR3 here is CASSDPGKEKLFF. The CDR3 DNA reads as TGTGCCAGCAGTGATCCAGGAAAAGAAAAACTGTTTTTT. Together with reference TRBV25-1 and TRBJ1-4, the CDR3 gives the full variable domain: EADIYQTPRYLVIGTGKKITLECSQTMGHDKMYWYQQDPGMELHLIHYSYGVNSTEKGDLSSESTVSRIRTEHFPLTLESARPSHTSQYLCASSDPGKEKLFFGSGTQLSVL.

V gene TRBV18 combines with J gene TRBJ2-7; 8 bases map to TRBD1. This CDR3 contains 12 residues. Germline V CDR1 and CDR2: KGHSH, LQKENI. V lost 6 bases, J lost 7 bases, and 5 bases stayed unmatched. CDR3 nucleotides: TGTGCCAGCTCCGGGACAGGCGGGGAGCAGTACTTC. Translating it yields CASSGTGGEQYF.

The J gene is TRBJ2-1, the V gene TRBV3-1 (or the pseudogene TRBV3-2); TRBD2 agrees at 10 bases. CDR1 is LGHDT and CDR2 is YNNKEL in the germline V gene (reference sequence). The length of the CDR3 is 15 residues. V gave up 4 bases and J gave up 2 bases; unmatched junction bases: 2. The CDR3 sequence is CASSRSGGAYNEQFF. The CDR3 DNA reads TGTGCCAGCAGCCGGAGCGGGGGGGCCTACAATGAGCAGTTCTTC.

This rearrangement joins TRBV4-1 to TRBJ1-2, with D unclear. The V end lost 0 bases, the J end lost 0 bases, and 11 bases lay between the germline ends. Per the germline V gene, CDR1 is MGHRA and CDR2 is YSYEKL. This CDR3 is 16 amino acids long. CDR3 in amino acids: CASSQDHGGTNYGYTF. For the CDR3, the DNA is TGCGCCAGCAGCCAAGATCATGGCGGTACTAACTATGGCTACACCTTC.

The chain combines TRBV7-9 with TRBJ2-7; D gene unclear. Trimming pared 1 base from V and 1 base from J, leaving 5 bases between. This CDR3 is built from 13 residues. Germline V gives CDR1 SEHNR, CDR2 FQNEAQ (reference sequence). The CDR3 DNA follows: TGTGCCAGCAGCTTAGGAGATTCCTACGAGCAGTACTTC. It encodes CASSLGDSYEQYF. The whole variable domain, remainder taken from reference TRBV7-9 and TRBJ2-7, is DTGVSQNPRHKITKRGQNVTFRCDPISEHNRLYWYRQTLGQGPEFLTYFQNEAQLEKSRLLSDRFSAERPKGSFSTLEIQRTEQGDSAMYLCASSLGDSYEQYFGPGTRLTVT.

The chain couples TRBV15 to TRBJ1-1; tentative D call: TRBD1 (5 bases). In germline, CDR1 is LNHNV, CDR2 YYDKDF (reference sequence). The CDR3 totals 16 residues. With 2 bases removed from V and 1 base from J, the gap between germline ends came to 14 bases. The chain's CDR3 is CATSRPPGGRNTEAFF. Here the CDR3 DNA reads TGTGCCACCAGCAGACCCCCGGGGGGTAGGAACACTGAAGCTTTCTTT.